One sample yielded the 32 T cell receptor beta chains listed below, sequenced in a study of siplizumab effects on memory and regulatory T cells. The protocol was immunoSEQ multiplex PCR, while the TCRdb copy is restricted to in-frame clones and leaves out a portion. Here the sample spans 95,000 to 100,000 clones, 80% to 95% being singletons. Sequenced material: non-Treg CD4+ T cells sorted from blood. All receptors come from a human donor in good health.

Turning to this clone: An end of the junction does not agree with germline; a read error may underlie this. For the CDR3, the DNA is TGTGCCAGCAGCCAGACAGGGGGCTGGAGCATCTTC. This encodes CASSQTGGWSIF. The chain uses TRBV11-3 and TRBJ2-1, with 10 bases matching TRBD1. Per the germline V gene, CDR1 is SGHNT and CDR2 is YENEEA. The CDR3 contains 12 residues.

J is TRBJ2-7 and V is TRBV28; no reliable D call. Germline V gives CDR1 MDHEN, CDR2 SYDVKM. CDR3 length: 13 amino acids. The ends were cut back, 2 bases at V and 5 bases at J, with 10 bases in the middle. The CDR3 protein is CASSLPQDHEQYF. The CDR3 DNA reads as TGTGCCAGCAGTTTACCCCAGGACCACGAGCAGTACTTC.

V is TRBV11-2 and J is TRBJ2-2, with D uncertain. Per the germline V gene, CDR1 is SGHAT and CDR2 is FQNNGV. The CDR3 contains 16 residues. The germline V and J ends were trimmed by 1 base and 2 bases, with 11 bases remaining between them. The CDR3 here is CASSLGLLFNTGELFF. The DNA of the CDR3 is TGTGCCAGCAGCTTAGGCTTACTATTTAACACCGGGGAGCTGTTTTTT.

The genes are TRBV7-9 and TRBJ1-5; possible D gene TRBD1, 5 bases. The V gene lost 5 bases and the J gene lost 0 bases, with 17 bases spanning the gap. Germline CDR1 and CDR2: SEHNR and FQNEAQ (reference sequence). The CDR3 runs 17 residues. In DNA form, the CDR3 reads TGTGCCAGCAGCCACTCGGGGGGGGATGCTAGCAATCAGCCCCAGCATTTT. This encodes CASSHSGGDASNQPQHF.

V and J are TRBV19 and TRBJ2-1; TRBD2 agrees at 7 bases. CDR1 LNHDA and CDR2 SQIVND come from the germline V gene (reference sequence). J lost 9 bases, V lost 5 bases, and 19 bases had no gene match. The CDR3 has 17 residues. This chain's CDR3 is CASSSVDAGVDVGEQFF. DNA for the CDR3: TGTGCCAGTAGTTCGGTGGATGCGGGAGTCGATGTAGGTGAGCAGTTCTTC.

This chain connects TRBV5-6 to TRBJ2-7; possibly TRBD1 for D (5 bases). V was trimmed by 1 base and J by 2 bases, leaving 10 bases between them. There are 14 residues in the CDR3. Germline loops: CDR1 SGHDT, CDR2 YYEEEE. The chain's CDR3 is CASSLTGHAYEQYF. The CDR3 DNA reads as TGTGCCAGCAGCTTGACAGGACATGCCTACGAGCAGTACTTC.

The CDR3 protein is CASSLDSNYGYTF. The DNA for the CDR3 is TGTGCCAGCAGCTTAGATTCTAACTATGGCTACACCTTC. The gene calls are TRBV11-1 and TRBJ1-2; no reliable D call. Trimming left V 1 base short and J 0 bases short, with 3 bases between. The CDR3 has 13 residues. CDR1 is SGHAT and CDR2 is FQDESV in the germline V gene (reference sequence).

This chain connects TRBV10-3 to TRBJ1-4, with D perhaps TRBD1 (5 bases). The CDR3 is 14 residues long. Trimming pared 2 bases from V and 8 bases from J, leaving 12 bases between. Germline lookup yields CDR1 ENHRY and CDR2 SYGVKD. The CDR3 coding sequence is TGTGCCATCAGTGAGGGGGACGGCGGGGAAAAACTGTTTTTT. Its protein product is CAISEGDGGEKLFF.

The chain has TRBV6-1 and TRBJ1-1, with 7 nucleotides matching TRBD1. Germline V gives CDR1 MNHNS, CDR2 SASEGT. The length of the CDR3 is 14 residues. Losses at the gene ends were 3 bases for V and 11 bases for J; bases not matched to a gene: 12. CDR3 protein: CASSDLDRANSAFF. In DNA form, the CDR3 reads TGTGCCAGCAGTGACCTCGACAGGGCGAATAGTGCTTTCTTT.

The sample holds a few counts of this clone. This chain links TRBV7-2 with TRBJ1-5; D remains ambiguous. The CDR3 contains 14 residues. The ends were cut back, 9 bases at V and 3 bases at J, with 15 bases in the middle. Germline V lookup: CDR1 SGHTA, CDR2 FQGNSA. CDR3 in amino acids: CASTDTNLNQPQHF. The CDR3 bases are TGTGCCAGTACTGACACGAATCTCAATCAGCCCCAGCATTTT.

J is TRBJ2-1 and V is TRBV14; D possibly corresponds to TRBD2 (5 bases). Trimming took 0 bases from V and 5 from J, leaving 11 bases between them. The CDR3 covers 15 residues. Germline V gives CDR1 SGHDN, CDR2 FVKESK. Here the CDR3 reads CASSQELGGHNEQFF. The CDR3 DNA reads as TGTGCCAGCAGCCAAGAACTAGGTGGGCACAATGAGCAGTTCTTC.

The genes are TRBV5-4 and TRBJ2-6; tentatively, D is TRBD1 or TRBD2 (5 bases each). The CDR3 totals 17 residues. Trimming stripped 0 bases from V and 1 base from J, with 11 bases between. Germline values: CDR1 SGHNT, CDR2 YYREEE (reference sequence). In nucleotides, the CDR3 is TGTGCCAGCAGCTTGGAGGGGAGTGGGTCTGGGGCCAACGTCCTGACTTTC. This codes for CASSLEGSGSGANVLTF.

This chain uses TRBV5-1 with TRBJ2-7; maybe TRBD2 (5 bases). The V end was cut by 4 bases, the J end by 5 bases, with 13 bases between. Germline V gives CDR1 SGHRS, CDR2 YFSETQ. The CDR3 runs 13 residues. CDR3 sequence reads: CASSPGSIDEQYF. As DNA, the CDR3 is TGCGCCAGCAGCCCTGGGAGTATCGACGAGCAGTACTTC.

This rearrangement joins TRBV5-1 to TRBJ2-7; D is unclear. The germline V and J ends were trimmed by 3 bases and 0 bases, with 13 bases remaining between them. The CDR3 is 15 amino acids. The germline CDR1 and CDR2 sequences are SGHRS and YFSETQ. CDR3 protein: CASSSRPGSSYEQYF. The DNA of the CDR3 is TGCGCCAGCAGCTCCCGGCCCGGAAGCTCCTACGAGCAGTACTTC.

V is TRBV7-2 and J is TRBJ2-1; tentatively, D is TRBD2 (6 bases). V was shortened by 5 bases and J by 0 bases, with 20 bases between the two germline ends. CDR1 SGHTA and CDR2 FQGNSA come from the germline V gene. The CDR3 spans 18 residues. CDR3 loop: CASSPQWGLATSYNEQFF. CDR3 DNA sequence: TGTGCCAGCAGCCCGCAATGGGGTCTAGCGACCTCCTACAATGAGCAGTTCTTC.

This chain uses TRBV5-8 with TRBJ1-2; 9 bases line up with TRBD1. This CDR3 region has 15 residues. CDR1 and CDR2 (germline): SGHTS, YDEGEE. V was clipped by 0 bases and J by 5 bases; unmatched bases: 5. In DNA, the CDR3 is TGTGCCAGCAGCTTGGCTCCGGGACAGGGATATGGCTACACCTTC. It codes for CASSLAPGQGYGYTF.

This clone was recorded only once. This sequence joins TRBV18 and TRBJ2-7; D possibly matches TRBD1 or TRBD2 (5 bases each). The CDR3 loop spans 16 amino acids. The germline gives CDR1 KGHSH, CDR2 LQKENI. The V end was cut by 1 base, the J end by 0 bases, with 13 bases between. CDR3 nucleotides: TGTGCCAGCTCACCACGGGGCGGGTCGAGCTCCTACGAGCAGTACTTC. It specifies CASSPRGGSSSYEQYF.

The chain is built from TRBV7-2 and TRBJ2-4, with D maybe TRBD1 (6 bases). Trimming stripped 2 bases from V and 5 bases from J, with 10 bases between. Germline V gene lookup returns CDR1 SGHTA and CDR2 FQGNSA. CDR3 size: 14 residues. The CDR3 DNA reads as TGTGCCAGCAGCTTAAGCAGGGGTCAAAACATTCAGTACTTC. It specifies CASSLSRGQNIQYF. Supplemented by reference TRBV7-2 and TRBJ2-4, the full variable domain reads GAGVSQSPSNKVTEKGKDVELRCDPISGHTALYWYRQSLGQGLEFLIYFQGNSAPDKSGLPSDRFSAERTGGSVSTLTIQRTQQEDSAVYLCASSLSRGQNIQYFGAGTRLSVL.

The genes are TRBV5-4 and TRBJ1-1; the D is unclear. In germline, CDR1 is SGHNT, CDR2 YYREEE (reference sequence). Trimming shortened V by 4 bases and J by 2 bases, and 12 bases separated the two germline ends. CDR3 length equals 14 residues. The CDR3 bases are TGTGCCAGCAGCCCCGACGGATTCAACACTGAAGCTTTCTTT. Protein product: CASSPDGFNTEAFF.

This clone came up once. The chain combines TRBV7-2 with TRBJ2-3; D tentatively reads TRBD1 or TRBD2 (5 bases each). CDR1 is SGHTA, CDR2 FQGNSA, per germline. V was cut by 3 bases and J by 13 bases, with 20 bases left in between. CDR3 size: 14 residues. Written as DNA, the CDR3 is TGTGCCAGCAGCTTGGGGCGAGGGAAGACGGAAGAGTATTTT. Translated: CASSLGRGKTEEYF.

V and J are TRBV7-9 and TRBJ1-5; a possible D gene is TRBD1 (6 bases). Germline loops: CDR1 SEHNR, CDR2 FQNEAQ (reference sequence). There are 15 residues in the CDR3. Trimming took 3 bases from V and 3 from J, leaving 12 bases between them. CDR3 nucleotide sequence: TGTGCCAGCAGCTTCGGGACACTAGACAATCAGCCCCAGCATTTT. Encoded protein: CASSFGTLDNQPQHF. Together with reference TRBV7-9 and TRBJ1-5, the CDR3 gives the full variable domain: DTGVSQNPRHKITKRGQNVTFRCDPISEHNRLYWYRQTLGQGPEFLTYFQNEAQLEKSRLLSDRFSAERPKGSFSTLEIQRTEQGDSAMYLCASSFGTLDNQPQHFGDGTRLSIL.

V is TRBV7-8 and J is TRBJ2-7; TRBD2 aligns across 7 bases. Germline CDR1 SGHVS, CDR2 FQNEAQ. This CDR3 spans 15 amino acids. The J segment lost 0 bases and the V segment lost 3 bases, leaving 5 bases of the junction unmatched. The CDR3 is CASSFQRDPSYEQYF. The CDR3 region has the DNA TGTGCCAGCAGCTTTCAGCGGGACCCCTCCTACGAGCAGTACTTC.

The chain combines TRBV4-1 with TRBJ2-5, with D unclear. The CDR3 runs to 15 residues. Germline CDR1 and CDR2: MGHRA and YSYEKL. Trimming removed 1 base at V and 1 base at J, with 10 bases between. CDR3 nucleotides: TGCGCCAGCAGCCAAGTCGGTCGTGTCCAAGAGACCCAGTACTTC. This encodes CASSQVGRVQETQYF.

J is TRBJ1-2 and V is TRBV28, with 7 nucleotides matching TRBD1. The CDR3 extends over 13 amino acids. With 10 bases clipped from V and 0 bases from J, the junction kept 5 bases outside the gene matches. Germline CDR1 reads MDHEN; CDR2 reads SYDVKM. DNA for the CDR3: TGTGCCACAGGGACAGTAGCTAACTATGGCTACACCTTC. This codes for CATGTVANYGYTF.

The chain carries TRBV2 and TRBJ2-4; 9 bases match TRBD1. The length of the CDR3 is 18 residues. The J segment lost 0 bases and the V segment lost 8 bases, leaving 14 bases of the junction unmatched. Germline lookup yields CDR1 SNHLY and CDR2 FYNNEI. This chain's CDR3 is CASGGDREGWEAKNIQYF. The CDR3 bases are TGTGCCAGCGGTGGGGACAGGGAAGGGTGGGAAGCCAAAAACATTCAGTACTTC.

The chain recombines TRBV5-1 with TRBJ2-1; D uncertain. The CDR3 spans 12 residues. The germline V gene has CDR1 SGHRS and CDR2 YFSETQ. V was trimmed by 0 bases and J by 7 bases, leaving 5 bases between them. CDR3 sequence reads: CASSLAENEQFF. The CDR3 nucleotides read TGCGCCAGCAGCTTGGCGGAAAATGAGCAGTTCTTC.

The chain carries TRBV2 and TRBJ1-4; the D is unclear. V was clipped by 2 bases and J by 8 bases, with 15 bases between them. Germline V gives CDR1 SNHLY, CDR2 FYNNEI. There are 15 residues in the CDR3. This CDR3 is CASSETFGLGEKLFF. The DNA for the CDR3 is TGTGCCAGCAGTGAAACATTTGGGCTGGGGGAAAAACTGTTTTTT.

The chain recombines TRBV4-1 with TRBJ1-6, with 9 bases that match TRBD1. The length of the CDR3 is 15 residues. V gave up 3 bases and J gave up 8 bases; unmatched junction bases: 5. Per the germline V gene, CDR1 is MGHRA and CDR2 is YSYEKL. The CDR3: CASSQEDRGDSPLHF. DNA for the CDR3: TGCGCCAGCAGCCAGGAAGACAGGGGGGATTCACCCCTCCACTTT.

V and J are TRBV7-2 and TRBJ1-5, with unresolved D. V lost 2 bases, J lost 3 bases, and 11 bases lay in between. CDR1 is SGHTA, CDR2 FQGNSA, per germline. There are 15 residues in the CDR3. The CDR3 spells CASSLLWANNQPQHF. CDR3 in DNA: TGTGCCAGCAGCTTATTGTGGGCGAACAATCAGCCCCAGCATTTT.

The genes are TRBV6-1 and TRBJ2-5; D tentatively fits TRBD1 or TRBD2 (5 bases each). The V end was cut by 10 bases, the J end by 0 bases, with 12 bases between. Germline V gives CDR1 MNHNS, CDR2 SASEGT. The CDR3 is 13 amino acids. The CDR3 DNA sequence: TGTGCCACAGGGCGGGCGTACCAAGAGACCCAGTACTTC. It translates to CATGRAYQETQYF.

The chain employs TRBV5-6 and TRBJ2-7; a possible D gene is TRBD1 (6 bases). The germline gives CDR1 SGHDT, CDR2 YYEEEE. This CDR3 region has 13 residues. V was cut by 4 bases and J by 1 base, with 9 bases left in between. Here the CDR3 reads CASSRDRSYEQYF. CDR3 bases: TGTGCCAGCAGCCGTGACAGGTCCTACGAGCAGTACTTC. The full variable domain, rest sourced from reference TRBV5-6 and TRBJ2-7, is DAGVTQSPTHLIKTRGQQVTLRCSPKSGHDTVSWYQQALGQGPQFIFQYYEEEERQRGNFPDRFSGHQFPNYSSELNVNALLLGDSALYLCASSRDRSYEQYFGPGTRLTVT.

This clone was detected only a few times. The chain recombines TRBV6-1 with TRBJ1-1, with D perhaps matching TRBD1 (5 bases). Trimming pared 5 bases from V and 1 base from J, leaving 14 bases between. Germline loops: CDR1 MNHNS, CDR2 SASEGT. The CDR3 length is 15 residues. This CDR3 is CASSSRGGSNTEAFF. CDR3 DNA: TGTGCCAGCAGTTCCCGGGGGGGTTCGAACACTGAAGCTTTCTTT.